Listed here are 8 T cell receptor beta chains from one sample, sequenced in a study of multiple sclerosis patients with progressive multifocal leukoencephalopathy. Only in-frame clones appear in the TCRdb table, and some are missing; sequencing was by immunoSEQ multiplex PCR. The sample comprises roughly 29,000 clones, around 89% of which are singletons, and 1.3% rests with the top ten. Time point reported: 12 to 13 months of natalizumab therapy. The input for sequencing was PBMCs, taken from a patient treated with natalizumab. These receptor sequences come from a human donor with multiple sclerosis.

V usage is TRBV7-9 and J usage is TRBJ1-1, with TRBD1 matching 8 bases. Trimming took 5 bases from V and 5 from J; bases not matched to a gene: 7. The CDR3 consists of 14 residues. CDR1 and CDR2 (germline): SEHNR, FQNEAQ (reference sequence). The CDR3 DNA reads as TGTGCCAGCAGCACGGACAGGGATGGTACTGAAGCTTTCTTT. As protein: CASSTDRDGTEAFF.

The V gene is TRBV10-3, the J gene TRBJ1-2, with 7 bases matching TRBD1. This CDR3 contains 15 residues. Germline CDR1 is ENHRY and CDR2 is SYGVKD. The junction had 5 bases not matched to a gene; V was cut back by 0 bases and J by 4 bases. The CDR3 coding sequence is TGTGCCATCAGTGAGTCGACGGGACAGCTCTATGGCTACACCTTC. Protein sequence: CAISESTGQLYGYTF.

This sequence joins TRBV25-1 and TRBJ2-5; possibly TRBD2 for D (5 bases). The CDR3 consists of 14 residues. Germline CDR1 and CDR2: MGHDK and SYGVNS. Trimming pared 1 base from V and 2 bases from J, leaving 8 bases between. CDR3 in amino acids: CASSEWGEQETQYF. CDR3 nucleotide sequence: TGTGCCAGCAGTGAATGGGGAGAGCAAGAGACCCAGTACTTC.

This chain joins TRBV19 and TRBJ1-5; 8 bases map to TRBD1. Trimming removed 5 bases from V and 2 bases from J; junction bases left unmatched: 17. CDR1 is LNHDA and CDR2 is SQIVND in the germline V gene (reference sequence). The CDR3 spans 19 residues. CDR3 protein: CASSSRNQGAKVGNQPQHF. The CDR3 DNA sequence: TGTGCCAGTAGTTCAAGGAATCAGGGGGCGAAGGTAGGCAATCAGCCCCAGCATTTT.

The chain uses TRBV5-1 and TRBJ2-7; tentatively, D is TRBD1 (7 bases). Per germline, CDR1 SGHRS and CDR2 YFSETQ. Trimming left V 4 bases short and J 0 bases short, with 23 bases between. The CDR3 spans 18 residues. CDR3 coding DNA: TGCGCCAGCAGCCACCGCGCGTTTCCAGGGGGGAGCTCCTACGAGCAGTACTTC. Translation: CASSHRAFPGGSSYEQYF. Supplemented by reference TRBV5-1 and TRBJ2-7, the full variable domain reads KAGVTQTPRYLIKTRGQQVTLSCSPISGHRSVSWYQQTPGQGLQFLFEYFSETQRNKGNFPGRFSGRQFSNSRSEMNVSTLELGDSALYLCASSHRAFPGGSSYEQYFGPGTRLTVT.

The gene calls are TRBV7-2 and TRBJ2-5; 10 bases line up with TRBD2. After removal of 5 bases from V and 4 bases from J, the junction contained 1 base not matched to a gene. The germline V gene encodes CDR1 SGHTA and CDR2 FQGNSA. This CDR3 comprises 13 residues. The CDR3 here is CASSPSGGETQYF. DNA for the CDR3: TGTGCCAGCAGCCCTAGCGGGGGAGAGACCCAGTACTTC.

This chain joins TRBV6-5 and TRBJ1-4, with 8 positions matching TRBD1. This CDR3 comprises 15 residues. Germline V gene lookup returns CDR1 MNHEY and CDR2 SVGAGI. With V trimmed by 4 bases and J by 8 bases, 9 bases remained unmatched. This CDR3 reads CASSSGGTGREKLFF. The CDR3 bases are TGTGCCAGCAGTTCGGGGGGGACAGGACGGGAAAAACTGTTTTTT.

This chain connects TRBV5-1 to TRBJ1-2; D call uncertain. Germline loops: CDR1 SGHRS, CDR2 YFSETQ. The V and J ends lost 0 bases and 4 bases respectively, with 4 bases between them. This CDR3 has 12 residues. The DNA for the CDR3 is TGCGCCAGCAGCTTGGACACCTATGGCTACACCTTC. This codes for CASSLDTYGYTF. Using reference TRBV5-1 and TRBJ1-2 for the parts outside the CDR3, the full variable domain is KAGVTQTPRYLIKTRGQQVTLSCSPISGHRSVSWYQQTPGQGLQFLFEYFSETQRNKGNFPGRFSGRQFSNSRSEMNVSTLELGDSALYLCASSLDTYGYTFGSGTRLTVV.